This T cell receptor (beta chain) was sequenced in a study of blood T cell repertoires in COVID-19. In the study overall: The study drew acute and convalescent COVID-19 samples from the United States, Italy and Spain. T cells, B-cell-depleted T cells, or PBMCs provided the cDNA or gDNA that served as material.

The assay was immunoSEQ multiplex PCR, and TCRdb's table has in-frame clones only and misses some. The table has 90,000 to 100,000 clones, more than 80% seen once. Seattle-derived patients entered the study during active infection and were followed longitudinally. This CDR3 has 12 amino acids. The V end was cut by 4 bases, the J end by 4 bases, with 8 bases between. Germline V gene sequence: CDR1 ENHRY, CDR2 SYGVKD. The TCR comes from a man in his fifties with COVID-19, enrolled during active disease. V is TRBV10-3 and J is TRBJ2-7; a possible D gene is TRBD2 (6 bases). The source material was peripheral blood. CDR3 amino acids: CAISVGGYEQYF. The DNA for the CDR3 is TGTGCCATCAGTGTTGGGGGGTACGAGCAGTACTTC.